This TCR beta chain was sequenced for a study of T cells in Graves' hyperthyroidism and ophthalmopathy. On the study more broadly: Peripheral blood was taken when the disease was first diagnosed, before any treatment began.

Germline trimming cut 5 bases from V and 6 bases from J; bases unmatched to any gene: 14. CDR1 is SQVTM and CDR2 is ANQGSEA in the germline V gene. The CDR3 consists of 17 residues. Amplified regions were TCR beta CDR3 sequences from RNA transcripts. Carried out on the TCR CDR3, a first-round RT-PCR used the HTBI primer set. TCRdb passed the multiplex PCR reads through MiXCR, listing each CDR3 protein once. The data hold 370,000 or so distinct CDR3 sequences, with approximately 15% observed a single time. The source of this sequence is a man in his thirties or forties with Graves' hyperthyroidism that later progressed to Graves' ophthalmopathy. The source material was blood. The chain employs TRBV29-1 and TRBJ2-1; 12 nucleotides agree with TRBD2. The CDR3 DNA reads as TGCAGCGTTTGCAGGTTGACGGTGGGACTAGCGGGCAATGAGCAGTTCTTC. It codes for CSVCRLTVGLAGNEQFF.